This T cell receptor (beta chain) was retrieved from a study of read filtering for tumor transcriptome and immune sequencing. The library was built from about 400 ng RNA with molecular barcoded adaptors for alpha/delta and beta/gamma chains. Each CDR3 protein gets one entry after TCRdb re-called the reads with MiXCR. Among under 150,000 distinct CDR3 sequences listed, approximately 13% were seen once. The sample holds many counts of this clonotype. Trimming took 8 bases from V and 0 from J, leaving 8 bases between them. From germline, CDR1 is SEHNR and CDR2 FQNEAQ (reference sequence). This CDR3 is 13 amino acids long.

Sequences were obtained from a population of CD138-negative cells sorted from bone marrow. The sequence was obtained from a donor older than 35 with multiple myeloma. The rearrangement joins TRBV7-9 to TRBJ2-1, with a weak D call TRBD1 (5 bases). CDR3 DNA sequence: TGTGCCAGCGAAGACAGCTCCTACAATGAGCAGTTCTTC. Protein product: CASEDSSYNEQFF. Full variable domain (outside the CDR3, taken from reference TRBV7-9 and TRBJ2-1): DTGVSQNPRHKITKRGQNVTFRCDPISEHNRLYWYRQTLGQGPEFLTYFQNEAQLEKSRLLSDRFSAERPKGSFSTLEIQRTEQGDSAMYLCASEDSSYNEQFFGPGTRLTVL.